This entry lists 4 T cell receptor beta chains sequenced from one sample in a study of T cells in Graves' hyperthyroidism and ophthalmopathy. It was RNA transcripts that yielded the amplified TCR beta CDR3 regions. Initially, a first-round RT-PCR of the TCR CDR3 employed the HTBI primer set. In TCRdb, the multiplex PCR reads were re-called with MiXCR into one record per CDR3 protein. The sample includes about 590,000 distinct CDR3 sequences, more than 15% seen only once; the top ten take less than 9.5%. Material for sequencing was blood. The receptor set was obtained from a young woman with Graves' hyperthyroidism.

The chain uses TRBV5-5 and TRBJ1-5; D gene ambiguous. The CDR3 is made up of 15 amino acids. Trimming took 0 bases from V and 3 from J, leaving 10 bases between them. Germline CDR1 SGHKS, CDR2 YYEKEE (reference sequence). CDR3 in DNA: TGTGCCAGCAGCTTGGATGTCAGCCACAATCAGCCCCAGCATTTT. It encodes CASSLDVSHNQPQHF.

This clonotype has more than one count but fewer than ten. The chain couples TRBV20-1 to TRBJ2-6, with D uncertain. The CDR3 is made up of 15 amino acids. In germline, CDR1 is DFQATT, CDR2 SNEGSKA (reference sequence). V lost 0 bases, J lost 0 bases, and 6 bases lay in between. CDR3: CSARDPRSGANVLTF. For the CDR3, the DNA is TGCAGTGCTAGAGACCCCCGCTCTGGGGCCAACGTCCTGACTTTC.

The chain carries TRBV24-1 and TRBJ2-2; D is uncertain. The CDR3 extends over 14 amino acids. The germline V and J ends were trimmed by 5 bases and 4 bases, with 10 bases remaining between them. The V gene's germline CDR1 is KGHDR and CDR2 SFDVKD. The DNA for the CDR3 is TGTGCCACCAGTGGGCCAGGACCCACCGGGGAGCTGTTTTTT. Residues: CATSGPGPTGELFF.

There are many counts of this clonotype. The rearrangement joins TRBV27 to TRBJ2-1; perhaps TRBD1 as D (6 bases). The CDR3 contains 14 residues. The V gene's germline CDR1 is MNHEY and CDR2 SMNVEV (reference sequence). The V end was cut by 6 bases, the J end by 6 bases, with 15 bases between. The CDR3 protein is CASSPRGFGNEQFF. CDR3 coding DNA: TGTGCCAGCAGCCCCAGGGGATTTGGCAATGAGCAGTTCTTC.